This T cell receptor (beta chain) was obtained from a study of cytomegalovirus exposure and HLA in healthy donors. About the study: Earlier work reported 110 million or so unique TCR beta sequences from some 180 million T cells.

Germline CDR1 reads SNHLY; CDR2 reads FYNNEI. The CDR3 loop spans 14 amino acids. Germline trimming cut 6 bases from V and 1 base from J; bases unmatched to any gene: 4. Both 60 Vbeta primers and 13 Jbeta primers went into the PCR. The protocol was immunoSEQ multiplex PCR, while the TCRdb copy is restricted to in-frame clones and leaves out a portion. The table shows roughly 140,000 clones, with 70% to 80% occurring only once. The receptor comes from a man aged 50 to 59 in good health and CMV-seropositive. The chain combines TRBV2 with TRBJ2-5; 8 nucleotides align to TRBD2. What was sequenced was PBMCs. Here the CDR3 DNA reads TGTGCCAGCAGGATTGGGACTAGCCAAGAGACCCAGTACTTC. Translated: CASRIGTSQETQYF.